The 30 T cell receptor beta chains below all came from one sample that was sequenced in a study of shared clonotypes between healthy human individuals. The table came from immunoSEQ multiplex PCR; TCRdb's copy has only in-frame clones and leaves some out. The sample shows about 2.3 million clones, roughly 92% of them seen only once. The sequencing sample was made of naive CD4+ T cells from PBMCs. Subset described: CD45RA+ positively selected. The receptors were gathered from a young man in good health. Some clones in this sample may be carry-over from other donors' samples.

V usage is TRBV6-6 and J usage is TRBJ1-3; perhaps TRBD1 as D (6 bases). V lost 2 bases, J lost 4 bases, and 12 bases lay in between. The CDR3 runs to 15 residues. Germline V gives CDR1 MNHNY, CDR2 SVGAGI (reference sequence). CDR3 amino acids: CASSYVSGAGNTIYF. CDR3 nucleotide sequence: TGTGCCAGCAGTTACGTCTCAGGGGCAGGAAACACCATATATTTT.

This clone has more than one count but fewer than ten. J is TRBJ1-3 and V is TRBV11-1; D uncertain. V was shortened by 5 bases and J by 0 bases, with 11 bases between the two germline ends. The CDR3 is 15 amino acids. Looked up from germline, CDR1 is SGHAT and CDR2 is FQDESV (reference sequence). CDR3 in DNA: TGTGCCAGCAGCCCTGCAGCGATCTCTGGAAACACCATATATTTT. It specifies CASSPAAISGNTIYF. Full variable domain (rest looked up from reference TRBV11-1 and TRBJ1-3): EAEVAQSPRYKITEKSQAVAFWCDPISGHATLYWYRQILGQGPELLVQFQDESVVDDSQLPKDRFSAERLKGVDSTLKIQPAELGDSAMYLCASSPAAISGNTIYFGEGSWLTVV.

V is TRBV20-1 and J is TRBJ1-2; possibly TRBD1 for D (6 bases). Trimming took off 6 bases at V and 8 bases at J, with 10 bases between the two ends. Germline V gives CDR1 DFQATT, CDR2 SNEGSKA (reference sequence). The CDR3 runs to 10 residues. CDR3 in amino acids: CSAGARGYTF. CDR3 in DNA: TGCAGTGCGGGGGCCAGGGGCTACACCTTC.

This chain uses TRBV28 with TRBJ1-5; D unresolved. The CDR3 extends over 12 amino acids. The V gene lost 8 bases and the J gene lost 6 bases, with 11 bases spanning the gap. The germline V gene has CDR1 MDHEN and CDR2 SYDVKM. CDR3 amino acids: CASWGESQPQHF. The DNA for the CDR3 is TGTGCCAGCTGGGGAGAGAGTCAGCCCCAGCATTTT. The full variable domain, rest sourced from reference TRBV28 and TRBJ1-5, is DVKVTQSSRYLVKRTGEKVFLECVQDMDHENMFWYRQDPGLGLRLIYFSYDVKMKEKGDIPEGYSVSREKKERFSLILESASTNQTSMYLCASWGESQPQHFGDGTRLSIL.

This CDR3 is CASSSGVLWKLDTEAFF. The CDR3, as DNA: TGTGCCAGCAGTTCCGGAGTTTTGTGGAAGTTGGACACTGAAGCTTTCTTT. The chain joins TRBV28 to TRBJ1-1; D remains unclear. CDR1 MDHEN and CDR2 SYDVKM come from the germline V gene. CDR3 size: 17 residues. The V gene lost 4 bases and the J gene lost 3 bases, with 21 bases spanning the gap.

The gene calls are TRBV6-1 and TRBJ2-2; D possibly matches TRBD1 or TRBD2 (5 bases each). The CDR3 has 15 amino acids. The ends were cut back, 6 bases at V and 1 base at J, with 12 bases in the middle. Germline-derived CDR1 and CDR2 are MNHNS and SASEGT. The CDR3 sequence is CASSWDHLNTGELFF. CDR3 nucleotides: TGTGCCAGCAGCTGGGACCACTTGAACACCGGGGAGCTGTTTTTT.

The chain combines TRBV27 with TRBJ1-2, with TRBD1 matching over 12 bases. CDR1 MNHEY and CDR2 SMNVEV come from the germline V gene (reference sequence). V trimming: 5 bases; J trimming: 4 bases; junction bases outside the gene matches: 8. This CDR3 comprises 16 residues. CDR3 nucleotides: TGTGCCAGCAGTCGATCCGGGACAGGGGGCACCTATGGCTACACCTTC. This translates into CASSRSGTGGTYGYTF.

This sequence joins TRBV4-1 and TRBJ2-5; maybe TRBD1 (5 bases). Germline loops: CDR1 MGHRA, CDR2 YSYEKL. V was cut by 2 bases and J by 5 bases, with 12 bases left in between. The CDR3 contains 14 residues. The CDR3 sequence: CASSQLQGLETQYF. CDR3 nucleotides: TGCGCCAGCAGCCAATTGCAGGGTCTGGAGACCCAGTACTTC.

This clone was seen a single time. The chain uses TRBV7-2 and TRBJ1-1; TRBD1 matches at 8 bases. With V trimmed by 5 bases and J by 1 base, 9 bases remained unmatched. Germline loops: CDR1 SGHTA, CDR2 FQGNSA. This CDR3 has 16 amino acids. The CDR3 sequence: CASSPPPDRGNTEAFF. Written as DNA, the CDR3 is TGTGCCAGCAGCCCTCCCCCCGACAGGGGGAACACTGAAGCTTTCTTT.

The rearrangement joins TRBV6-6 to TRBJ2-5; the D gene is possibly TRBD2 (5 bases). The CDR3 contains 14 residues. Trimming shortened V by 8 bases and J by 5 bases, and 18 bases separated the two germline ends. Germline CDR1 reads MNHNY; CDR2 reads SVGAGI (reference sequence). CDR3 residues: CASAGIPPKETQYF. The CDR3 DNA reads as TGTGCCAGCGCCGGGATTCCACCCAAGGAGACCCAGTACTTC.

There are a few counts of this clone. CDR3: CASSDDRMRAEAFF. The CDR3 DNA is TGTGCCAGTAGCGACGACAGGATGAGGGCTGAAGCTTTCTTT. The rearrangement uses TRBV19 and TRBJ1-1; weak D call: TRBD1 (6 bases). The length of the CDR3 is 14 residues. V was clipped by 6 bases and J by 6 bases, with 17 bases between them. In germline, CDR1 is LNHDA, CDR2 SQIVND (reference sequence).

This clone was seen once. The chain couples TRBV4-1 to TRBJ1-4; 8 nucleotides agree with TRBD1. Germline lookup yields CDR1 MGHRA and CDR2 YSYEKL. V trimming: 3 bases; J trimming: 8 bases; junction bases outside the gene matches: 11. CDR3 length: 16 amino acids. For the CDR3, the DNA is TGCGCCAGCAGCCAGGCAACCCGACAGGGGAAGGAAAAACTGTTTTTT. Translating gives CASSQATRQGKEKLFF.

As regards this clone: Within the sample, other DNA sequences also encode this same CDR3. The chain recombines TRBV19 with TRBJ2-1; D call uncertain. Germline loops: CDR1 LNHDA, CDR2 SQIVND (reference sequence). Trimming stripped 6 bases from V and 3 bases from J, with 6 bases between. The length of the CDR3 is 12 residues. Here the CDR3 reads CASSGNYNEQFF. Written as DNA, the CDR3 is TGTGCCAGTAGCGGCAACTACAATGAGCAGTTCTTC.

A note on this clone: Additional DNA sequences in this sample encode the identical CDR3. The V call is TRBV6-5, the J call TRBJ2-5, with D unclear. This CDR3 has 11 amino acids. V was cut by 3 bases and J by 5 bases, with 4 bases left in between. Germline V gives CDR1 MNHEY, CDR2 SVGAGI. The CDR3 loop reads CASSYLETQYF. CDR3 DNA sequence: TGTGCCAGCAGTTATCTCGAGACCCAGTACTTC.

The chain is built from TRBV6-5 and TRBJ1-4; 9 bases match TRBD1. The CDR3 has 15 residues. Germline loops: CDR1 MNHEY, CDR2 SVGAGI. V lost 2 bases to trimming and J lost 6 bases; unmatched junction nucleotides: 4. The CDR3 nucleotides read TGTGCCAGCAGTTACACAGGGGGCGCGTATGAAAAACTGTTTTTT. It yields the protein CASSYTGGAYEKLFF.

The V and J genes are TRBV19 and TRBJ1-4; 7 positions match TRBD1. This CDR3 is 15 amino acids long. The germline V gene encodes CDR1 LNHDA and CDR2 SQIVND (reference sequence). Trimming at V came to 5 bases and at J to 8 bases, leaving 11 bases not matched to a gene. Here the CDR3 DNA reads TGTGCCAGTAGTGTGGACAGGACGAATGGGGAAAAACTGTTTTTT. Residues: CASSVDRTNGEKLFF.

The genes are TRBV6-1 and TRBJ2-7; tentatively, D is TRBD2 (6 bases). CDR1 is MNHNS, CDR2 SASEGT, per germline. With 4 bases removed from V and 3 bases from J, the gap between germline ends came to 13 bases. The CDR3 totals 14 residues. The CDR3, as DNA: TGTGCCAGCAGTGGTCACCGGGAGTACTACGAGCAGTACTTC. Its translation is CASSGHREYYEQYF.

This chain joins TRBV6-5 and TRBJ1-1; maybe TRBD1 (5 bases). The CDR3 covers 13 residues. Germline V gene data show CDR1 as MNHEY and CDR2 as SVGAGI. Trimming left V 7 bases short and J 6 bases short, with 15 bases between. In DNA, the CDR3 is TGTGCCAGCAAGACAGCCATCTGGGCTGAAGCTTTCTTT. It encodes CASKTAIWAEAFF.

The V call is TRBV6-1, the J call TRBJ1-2, with a possible D match to TRBD1 (5 bases). Trimming stripped 6 bases from V and 5 bases from J, with 19 bases between. This CDR3 spans 15 amino acids. Looked up from germline, CDR1 is MNHNS and CDR2 is SASEGT. The chain's CDR3 is CASRRQNQSPYGYTF. In DNA form, the CDR3 reads TGTGCCAGCAGGAGACAGAACCAGAGCCCATATGGCTACACCTTC.

This chain joins TRBV27 and TRBJ2-1, with 10 bases that match TRBD1. V lost 5 bases and J lost 5; bases outside the gene matches: 6. Per the germline V gene, CDR1 is MNHEY and CDR2 is SMNVEV (reference sequence). The CDR3 loop spans 15 amino acids. The CDR3 protein is CASSTRDRGNNEQFF. The CDR3 bases are TGTGCCAGCAGTACCCGGGACAGGGGAAACAATGAGCAGTTCTTC.

CDR3 DNA: TGTGCCAGCAGCAAGACAGGGGGTACTGGTGAGCAGTTCTTC. Residues: CASSKTGGTGEQFF. V usage is TRBV7-3 and J usage is TRBJ2-1; TRBD1 matches at 9 bases. CDR3 length: 14 residues. Germline V lookup: CDR1 SGHTA, CDR2 FQGTGA. Germline trimming cut 5 bases from V and 9 bases from J; bases unmatched to any gene: 8.

This rearrangement joins TRBV5-1 to TRBJ2-3; 10 bases agree with TRBD1. Losses at the gene ends were 6 bases for V and 6 bases for J; bases not matched to a gene: 10. The CDR3 covers 15 residues. CDR1 is SGHRS and CDR2 is YFSETQ in the germline V gene. The CDR3 is CASNDRDRGLDTQYF. Written as DNA, the CDR3 is TGCGCCAGCAACGACAGGGACAGGGGCCTGGATACGCAGTATTTT.

CDR3 loop: CASSQRTRETDTQYF. Written as DNA, the CDR3 is TGTGCCAGCAGCCAGCGGACTAGAGAAACAGATACGCAGTATTTT. V is TRBV4-2 and J is TRBJ2-3; 7 nucleotides agree with TRBD2. The CDR3 is 15 amino acids. J gave up 3 bases and V 3 bases, and 6 bases lay outside the gene matches. Germline CDR1 LGHNA, CDR2 YNFKEQ.

The J gene is TRBJ1-3, the V gene TRBV6-6; D uncertain. This CDR3 has 14 residues. Per the germline V gene, CDR1 is MNHNY and CDR2 is SVGAGI (reference sequence). V was shortened by 6 bases and J by 11 bases, with 20 bases between the two germline ends. CDR3 sequence: CASRLDRTDPPIYF. CDR3 nucleotides: TGTGCCAGCAGACTGGATCGGACCGACCCCCCCATATATTTT.

V usage is TRBV6-1 and J usage is TRBJ1-1, with D uncertain. CDR3 size: 15 residues. V was shortened by 4 bases and J by 6 bases, with 18 bases between the two germline ends. Germline V lookup: CDR1 MNHNS, CDR2 SASEGT. DNA of the CDR3: TGTGCCAGCAGTGCACGCCGGGCGTCGTGGGCTGAAGCTTTCTTT. This codes for CASSARRASWAEAFF.

The rearrangement links TRBV6-7 to TRBJ2-7, with unresolved D. TRBV6-7 is reported as an ORF; its role is uncertain. Trimming stripped 4 bases from V and 5 bases from J, with 3 bases between. The CDR3 has 10 amino acids. The CDR3 is CASSFDEQYF. In DNA form, the CDR3 reads TGTGCCAGCAGTTTCGACGAGCAGTACTTC.

To note about this clone: The same CDR3 also results from other DNA sequences found in this sample. The chain recombines TRBV5-6 with TRBJ1-5, with D hard to call. Germline V CDR1 and CDR2: SGHDT, YYEEEE. The V end lost 0 bases, the J end lost 0 bases, and 4 bases lay between the germline ends. The CDR3 is made up of 14 amino acids. As DNA, the CDR3 is TGTGCCAGCAGCTTGGGATATAGCAATCAGCCCCAGCATTTT. It is translated as CASSLGYSNQPQHF.

The chain recombines TRBV27 with TRBJ2-6; a weak D match, TRBD1 (5 bases). The CDR3 runs to 14 residues. Germline loops: CDR1 MNHEY, CDR2 SMNVEV (reference sequence). Trimming took off 4 bases at V and 3 bases at J, with 7 bases between the two ends. The CDR3 is CASSSGFGANVLTF. In nucleotides, the CDR3 is TGTGCCAGCAGTTCAGGGTTTGGGGCCAACGTCCTGACTTTC.

As for this clone: The same CDR3 is also encoded by other DNA sequences in this sample. CDR3 amino acids: CASSFRTGSSYEQYF. CDR3 DNA sequence: TGTGCCAGCAGCTTCCGGACAGGGTCGTCCTACGAGCAGTACTTC. This chain uses TRBV7-2 with TRBJ2-7; 8 bases align to TRBD1. This CDR3 is built from 15 residues. The V segment lost 3 bases and the J segment 1 base; nucleotides outside the gene matches: 5. Germline CDR1 is SGHTA and CDR2 is FQGNSA.

A note on this clone: Within the sample, other DNA sequences also encode this same CDR3. The V gene is TRBV6-6, the J gene TRBJ2-7; D not resolved. Germline V gives CDR1 MNHNY, CDR2 SVGAGI (reference sequence). The CDR3 sequence is 11 residues long. V lost 0 bases and J 6 bases, leaving 3 bases between the germline ends. CDR3 region: CASSYSTEQYF. The CDR3 DNA reads as TGTGCCAGCAGTTACTCTACCGAGCAGTACTTC.